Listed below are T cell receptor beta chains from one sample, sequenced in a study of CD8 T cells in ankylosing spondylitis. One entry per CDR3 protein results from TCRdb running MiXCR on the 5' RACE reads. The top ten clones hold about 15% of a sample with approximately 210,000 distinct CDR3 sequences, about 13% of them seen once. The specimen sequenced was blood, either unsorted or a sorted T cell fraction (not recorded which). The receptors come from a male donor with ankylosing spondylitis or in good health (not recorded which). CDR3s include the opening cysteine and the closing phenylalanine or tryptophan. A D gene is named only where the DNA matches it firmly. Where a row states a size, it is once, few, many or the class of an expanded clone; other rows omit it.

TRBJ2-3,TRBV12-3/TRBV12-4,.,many,CASSLPPGGRTDTQYF,TGTGCCAGCAGTCTTCCCCCCGGCGGGCGCACAGATACGCAGTATTTT
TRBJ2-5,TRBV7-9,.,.,CASSIGLKETQYF,TGTGCCAGCAGCATCGGACTCAAAGAGACCCAGTACTTC
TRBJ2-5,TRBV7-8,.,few,CASSETEIFTTRGTQYF,TGTGCCAGCAGCGAGACCGAAATTTTTACTACAAGAGGGACCCAGTACTTC
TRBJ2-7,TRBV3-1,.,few,CASQQQYF,TGTGCCAGCCAGCAGCAGTACTTC
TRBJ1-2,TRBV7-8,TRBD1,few,CASSLLPGGGGDHGYTF,TGTGCCAGCAGCCTCCTGCCGGGGGGAGGGGGCGACCATGGCTACACCTTC
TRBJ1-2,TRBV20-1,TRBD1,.,CSASSPRDRVYYGYTF,TGCAGTGCTAGTTCCCCAAGGGACAGGGTTTACTATGGCTACACCTTC
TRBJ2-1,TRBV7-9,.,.,CASSLEFDHEQFF,TGTGCCAGCAGCTTAGAGTTTGACCATGAGCAGTTCTTC
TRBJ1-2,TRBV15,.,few,CATSSTAANYGYTF,TGTGCCACCAGTTCTACCGCAGCTAACTATGGCTACACCTTC
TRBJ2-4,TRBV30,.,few,CAWRGGVMDIQYF,TGTGCCTGGAGGGGGGGAGTGATGGACATTCAGTACTTC
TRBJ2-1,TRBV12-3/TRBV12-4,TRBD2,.,CASSWSGSTYNEQFF,TGTGCCAGCAGTTGGAGCGGGAGTACCTACAATGAGCAGTTCTTC
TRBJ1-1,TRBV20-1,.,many,CSARDKTVEAFF,TGCAGTGCTAGAGATAAGACAGTCGAAGCTTTCTTT
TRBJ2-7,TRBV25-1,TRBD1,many,CATRTGAYEQYF,TGTGCCACCAGGACAGGGGCTTACGAGCAGTACTTC
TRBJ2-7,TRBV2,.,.,CASSEEPGTSYEQYF,TGTGCCAGCAGTGAAGAGCCAGGTACTTCCTACGAGCAGTACTTC
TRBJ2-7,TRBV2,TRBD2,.,CASSDGTTSYEQYF,TGTGCCAGCAGTGATGGGACTACCTCCTACGAGCAGTACTTC
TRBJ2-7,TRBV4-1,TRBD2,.,CASSQDSLAGASSSYEQYF,TGCGCCAGCAGCCAAGATAGCCTAGCGGGGGCCTCAAGCTCCTACGAGCAGTACTTC
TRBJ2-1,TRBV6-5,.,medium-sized,CASSSGLLNEQFF,TGTGCCAGCAGTTCGGGACTCCTTAATGAGCAGTTCTTC
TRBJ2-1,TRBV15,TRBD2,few,CATSPQGLAGGQNEQFF,TGTGCCACCAGCCCCCAGGGCTTAGCGGGGGGGCAAAATGAGCAGTTCTTC
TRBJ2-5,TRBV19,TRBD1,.,CASSIGQGARETQYF,TGTGCCAGTAGTATCGGACAGGGGGCACGAGAGACCCAGTACTTC
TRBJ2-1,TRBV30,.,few,CAWSVGYNEQFF,TGTGCCTGGAGTGTAGGGTACAATGAGCAGTTCTTC
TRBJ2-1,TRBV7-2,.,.,CASSLDTLYNEQFF,TGTGCCAGCAGCTTGGATACTCTGTACAATGAGCAGTTCTTC
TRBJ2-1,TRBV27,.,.,CASSLNPEAYNEQFF,TGTGCCAGCAGCCTTAATCCGGAGGCCTACAATGAGCAGTTCTTC
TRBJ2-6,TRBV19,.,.,CASSRDREAGANVLTF,TGTGCCAGTAGTAGAGACAGGGAGGCTGGGGCCAACGTCCTGACTTTC
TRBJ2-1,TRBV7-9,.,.,CASSQGNSYERFF,TGTGCCAGCAGCCAGGGGAATTCGTATGAGCGGTTCTTC